This T cell receptor (beta chain) was observed in a study of neurological immune-mediated disorders (dated by TCRdb to between 2018 and 2020). Background for the entire study: Peripheral blood TCR-beta repertoires from HTLV-I-associated myelopathy (HAM/TSP) patients, multiple sclerosis patients and healthy controls were compared by UMI-based sequencing. The approximately 110 TCR-beta libraries included longitudinal samples, technical triplicates and paired sorted CD4+ and CD8+ T-cell subsets alongside PBMC samples. Longitudinal HAM/TSP donors and healthy donors each had 3 time-points at intervals of about 3-40 months. The cohort was made up of 68 subjects, consisting of roughly 15 HAM/TSP patients, about 35 multiple sclerosis patients and around 20 healthy controls.

This clonotype came up many times. No antigen is known for it. Within one base of it there is no much larger clone, and no base qualities were kept. The time point label of this sample denotes: longitudinal time-point 3. For unsorted PBMC libraries, 2 million PBMCs were used after storage in RNAlater at -80 degrees C until RNA extraction. Peripheral blood underwent Ficoll-Hypaque density gradient centrifugation to isolate PBMCs, which were then cryopreserved in liquid nitrogen. Compared with germline, V lacks 0 bases and J lacks 7 bases; bases without a gene match: 7. From a lookup of the germline V gene (reference sequence), CDR1 and CDR2 are DFQATT and SNEGSKA. CDR3 length: 14 amino acids, cysteine to phenylalanine. The read is trimmed to its CDR3 DNA, 42 bases read in frame from base 1. Overall study results and their limits: The highest TCR clonal expansion was observed in HAM/TSP patients, whereas the lowest was observed in MS patients, even when compared with healthy controls. Expanded clones from different subjects shared no identical CDR3 amino acid sequences, which suggests that TCR-beta repertoires were private in all groups.

To synthesize cDNA, template-switch 5'RACE was performed with a primer carrying a 10-nucleotide random unique molecular identifier so that each TCR transcript was tagged. Each sequencing run produced over 190 million TCR-beta sequences covering 15-18 subjects. The RNeasy kit was used for extraction of total RNA. Using the KAPA Real-time Library Amplification kit, TCR-beta VDJ regions were amplified with primers for the TCR constant region and the 5'RACE anchor. A first PCR added sample indexes and Illumina adaptors, after which a second PCR increased the library yield. The roughly 650 bp TCR product was size-selected on a 2% E-gel SizeSelection system after Ampure bead purification. Before pooling, libraries had their quality checked on a Bioanalyzer, their concentration measured with Qubit, and their quantity determined with the Kapa Library Quantification kit. An Illumina HiSeq 2500 sequenced the libraries paired-end 2 x 150 bp. To increase sequence diversity, about 25-31% phiX was spiked into each library pool. In the original analysis: Quality-filtered reads were processed with the UMI-based MiGEC pipeline, which removed over 75% of raw TCR sequences during error correction. VDJ genes were aligned to IMGT germline references, and each clonotype was defined by a unique CDR3 amino acid sequence together with V-J genes. Clonal expansion, Shannon diversity and CDR3 relatedness (CalcPairwiseDistances, ClusterSamples) were evaluated with VDJtools, and phylogenetic trees were built with CLCbio workbench. A clone was classed as expanded if it had 8 or more unique UMIs, a cutoff based on coefficient-of-variation modelling across technical triplicates. TCRdb applied fastp at Q25 and MiXCR to the public reads, then kept only in-frame beta chains. All rows with the same CDR3 protein become a single entry with the most common DNA and genes. It is TCRdb's table, rather than the study itself, that gives the V and J calls and clone size. This sample has fewer than 50,000 distinct CDR3 sequences in its table, and roughly 13% of those were observed once. The ten largest make up around 8.8% of the sample.

Input material: PBMCs. This sequence uses TRBV20-1 and TRBJ2-7; 9 middle bases align to TRBD1. The source of this sequence is a male donor with HTLV-1-associated myelopathy (HAM/TSP). The CDR3 protein sequence reads: CSARDPKGTGEQYF. Read as DNA, the sequence is TGCAGTGCTAGAGATCCTAAGGGGACAGGGGAGCAGTACTTC.